This T cell receptor beta chain was retrieved from a study of neoadjuvant anti-PD-1 for oral cavity cancer. Germline-derived CDR1 and CDR2 are LNHNV and YYDKDF (reference sequence). V lost 0 bases, J lost 1 base, and 15 bases lay in between. This CDR3 spans 17 amino acids. Blood libraries mostly used around 510 ng genomic DNA, six replicates each. Method: immunoSEQ multiplex PCR; TCRdb's copy keeps in-frame clones and lacks some. The data show more than 6,500 clones, about 77% seen once. The sequencing used PBMCs, collected before nivolumab (anti-PD-1) treatment. J is TRBJ2-5 and V is TRBV15; D remains unclear. The clonotype was recovered from a person between 40 and 85 years old with oral cavity squamous cell carcinoma. In nucleotides, the CDR3 is TGTGCCACCAGCAGAGAGCCGCCGGCCAGATCCCAAGAGACCCAGTACTTC. Its translation is CATSREPPARSQETQYF.